The 21 T cell receptor beta chains reported below all come from one sample, sequenced in a study of cytomegalovirus exposure and HLA in healthy donors (TCRdb year 2017). Library prep was done by the immunoSEQ multiplex PCR assay. The multiplex PCR relied on a mix of 60 forward primers for TCR Vbeta segments and 13 reverse primers for TCR Jbeta segments. TCRdb holds this immuneACCESS table with in-frame rearrangements only. Some clones are missing; in checked studies, unresolved V genes explain under half, and the rest has no known cause. In all, the sample holds about 120,000 clones, and more than 65% of those were seen once. The top ten clonotypes cover roughly 5.8% of the sample. The sequencing sample was made of PBMCs. The receptors shown here come from a young man in good health and CMV-seropositive.

This clone appeared a few times. The V gene is TRBV5-8, the J gene TRBJ2-7; 11 bases map to TRBD1. Trimming at V came to 2 bases and at J to 3 bases, leaving 4 bases not matched to a gene. The germline V gene encodes CDR1 SGHTS and CDR2 YDEGEE. The CDR3 runs to 15 residues. The CDR3 DNA sequence: TGTGCCAGCAGCTTCTGGACAGGGGGCTTCTACGAGCAGTACTTC. It codes for CASSFWTGGFYEQYF.

The chain recombines TRBV18 with TRBJ2-5, with D perhaps matching TRBD1 (6 bases). The CDR3 loop spans 12 amino acids. Trimming cost V 5 bases and J 5 bases, with 9 bases left between them. Per germline, CDR1 KGHSH and CDR2 LQKENI. CDR3 nucleotides: TGTGCCAGCTCAGGGGACACGGAGACCCAGTACTTC. Translated, it gives CASSGDTETQYF.

Concerning this clone itself: The junction does not match germline at one end; this may be a read error. The chain employs TRBV5-1 and TRBJ2-6; D possibly corresponds to TRBD1 (5 bases). CDR1 SGHRS and CDR2 YFSETQ come from the germline V gene. This CDR3 spans 16 amino acids. The CDR3 DNA reads as TGCGCCAGCAGCTTGGGGGGAACCTCTGGGGCCAACGGCCTGACTTTC. It encodes CASSLGGTSGANGLTF.

This rearrangement joins TRBV19 to TRBJ1-2, with TRBD1 matching over 7 bases. Trimming took 5 bases from V and 6 from J; bases not matched to a gene: 6. This CDR3 has 13 residues. Germline V gene data show CDR1 as LNHDA and CDR2 as SQIVND (reference sequence). The CDR3 DNA reads as TGTGCCAGTAGTGAGACAGGGAGTGATGGCTACACCTTC. The encoded protein is CASSETGSDGYTF.

The chain links TRBV5-1 to TRBJ2-7, with 7 bases aligning to TRBD1. Trimming took 4 bases from V and 1 from J; bases not matched to a gene: 5. This CDR3 is 14 amino acids long. Looked up from germline, CDR1 is SGHRS and CDR2 is YFSETQ. The CDR3 DNA reads as TGCGCCAGCAGCACCGGGACAGCATCCTACGAGCAGTACTTC. Its protein product is CASSTGTASYEQYF.

This sequence joins TRBV10-3 and TRBJ1-1, with D unresolved. This CDR3 comprises 16 residues. Deletions cut 4 bases from V and 4 bases from J, with 19 bases between. Germline V lookup: CDR1 ENHRY, CDR2 SYGVKD. The CDR3 coding sequence is TGTGCCATCAGTGTCGCGGGGAACCTTCCGGGCACTGAAGCTTTCTTT. Its protein product is CAISVAGNLPGTEAFF.

The chain employs TRBV4-1 and TRBJ2-2; tentatively, D is TRBD2 (5 bases). This CDR3 is built from 16 residues. The V gene lost 3 bases and the J gene lost 0 bases, with 11 bases spanning the gap. Germline V CDR1 and CDR2: MGHRA, YSYEKL. The CDR3 is CASSHARVSNTGELFF. CDR3 nucleotide sequence: TGCGCCAGCAGCCATGCGCGGGTCTCGAACACCGGGGAGCTGTTTTTT.

The chain uses TRBV6-5 and TRBJ2-2, with D tentatively TRBD1 (5 bases). The V gene lost 5 bases and the J gene lost 6 bases, with 13 bases spanning the gap. This CDR3 is built from 14 residues. CDR1 MNHEY and CDR2 SVGAGI come from the germline V gene. The CDR3, as DNA: TGTGCCAGCAGTCCTCCCGGCAGGGCCGGGGAGCTGTTTTTT. Encoded protein: CASSPPGRAGELFF.

This clone has only a few counts. The chain combines TRBV5-1 with TRBJ2-7, with 10 bases that match TRBD1. Looked up from germline, CDR1 is SGHRS and CDR2 is YFSETQ. The junction had 3 bases not matched to a gene; V was cut back by 4 bases and J by 5 bases. The CDR3 runs to 13 residues. In nucleotides, the CDR3 is TGCGCCAGCAGCCCGGACAGGGGGGACGAGCAGTACTTC. Translated: CASSPDRGDEQYF.

In its sample, this clone was seen once. This chain uses TRBV5-1 with TRBJ1-2; D might be TRBD1 (5 bases). The CDR3 is 14 amino acids. With 4 bases removed from V and 1 base from J, the gap between germline ends came to 11 bases. The germline gives CDR1 SGHRS, CDR2 YFSETQ. The CDR3 region is CASSPGGGNYGYTF. CDR3 in DNA: TGCGCCAGCAGCCCCGGCGGGGGTAACTATGGCTACACCTTC.

The V call is TRBV25-1, the J call TRBJ1-5; unclear D gene. The CDR3 is 14 amino acids. With 1 base removed from V and 1 base from J, the gap between germline ends came to 5 bases. Germline values: CDR1 MGHDK, CDR2 SYGVNS. The CDR3, as DNA: TGTGCCAGCAGTGAATCGGGGAGCAATCAGCCCCAGCATTTT. Protein sequence: CASSESGSNQPQHF.

This chain links TRBV9 with TRBJ2-7, with a tentative D call TRBD2 (6 bases). Germline lookup yields CDR1 SGDLS and CDR2 YYNGEE. V dropped 3 bases and J dropped 4 bases, with 17 bases sitting between them. This CDR3 comprises 15 residues. The CDR3 reads CASSAGGVGVYEQYF. CDR3 bases: TGTGCCAGCAGCGCCGGCGGGGTAGGGGTGTACGAGCAGTACTTC.

The V gene is TRBV27, the J gene TRBJ1-1; unclear D gene. The CDR3 has 12 amino acids. Germline loops: CDR1 MNHEY, CDR2 SMNVEV (reference sequence). V was cut by 6 bases and J by 3 bases, with 8 bases left in between. The CDR3 nucleotides are TGTGCCAGCAGGACTTATTACACTGAAGCTTTCTTT. Translating gives CASRTYYTEAFF.

This chain links TRBV4-2 with TRBJ2-5; tentative D call: TRBD2 (5 bases). The CDR3 is 15 amino acids. V was pared by 0 bases and J by 2 bases, with 10 bases between. Germline V CDR1 and CDR2: LGHNA, YNFKEQ. CDR3 sequence (DNA): TGTGCCAGCAGCCAAGAGATCCAGCGGCAAGAGACCCAGTACTTC. Encoded protein: CASSQEIQRQETQYF.

V is TRBV20-1 and J is TRBJ1-2; D gene ambiguous. This CDR3 is 11 amino acids long. CDR1 DFQATT and CDR2 SNEGSKA come from the germline V gene (reference sequence). Trimming left V 7 bases short and J 3 bases short, with 9 bases between. DNA of the CDR3: TGCAGTGGCGCGGACTACTATGGCTACACCTTC. Translating it yields CSGADYYGYTF.

The CDR3 region has the DNA TGTGCCAGCAGCTTAGATTCACTAGCGGGAGGGCATTACAATGAGCAGTTCTTC. It encodes CASSLDSLAGGHYNEQFF. The gene calls are TRBV13 and TRBJ2-1; 13 bases agree with TRBD2. Germline assignment: CDR1 PRHDT and CDR2 FYEKMQ (reference sequence). After removal of 1 base from V and 4 bases from J, the junction contained 7 bases not matched to a gene. The CDR3 consists of 18 residues.

Comments on this clone: Other DNA sequences within the sample encode an identical CDR3. The genes are TRBV6-5 and TRBJ1-5; 9 bases are shared with TRBD1. The CDR3 is 15 amino acids. Germline V CDR1 and CDR2: MNHEY, SVGAGI. The V gene end was trimmed by 5 bases and the J gene end by 1 base; junction bases not matched to a gene: 3. The CDR3 protein is CASSPGTGSNQPQHF. The CDR3 DNA reads TGTGCCAGCAGTCCGGGGACAGGGAGCAATCAGCCCCAGCATTTT.

This sequence joins TRBV28 and TRBJ2-1; tentative D call: TRBD2 (5 bases). Germline loops: CDR1 MDHEN, CDR2 SYDVKM. CDR3 length: 14 residues. The V end was cut by 8 bases, the J end by 4 bases, with 15 bases between. The CDR3 protein is CASLRGWGYNEQFF. CDR3 sequence (DNA): TGTGCCAGCTTAAGAGGGTGGGGATACAATGAGCAGTTCTTC.

The J gene is TRBJ1-2, the V gene TRBV28; D call uncertain. Looked up from germline, CDR1 is MDHEN and CDR2 is SYDVKM. Trimming left V 5 bases short and J 4 bases short, with 11 bases between. The CDR3 covers 13 residues. The CDR3 DNA reads TGTGCCAGCAGTCCTATTAAGAGCTATGGCTACACCTTC. Translation gives CASSPIKSYGYTF.

The chain has TRBV27 and TRBJ1-3; TRBD1 is a possible D gene (5 bases). CDR1 and CDR2 (germline): MNHEY, SMNVEV (reference sequence). CDR3 length equals 17 residues. V shed 2 bases and J shed 0 bases, with 14 bases lying between them. As DNA, the CDR3 is TGTGCCAGCAGTTTAGGCGCGGCCGGGGGCTCTGGAAACACCATATATTTT. Amino acids: CASSLGAAGGSGNTIYF.

This clone was seen more than once but under ten times. The chain recombines TRBV27 with TRBJ2-5; 12 bases line up with TRBD1. With V trimmed by 4 bases and J by 5 bases, 5 bases remained unmatched. The germline CDR1 and CDR2 sequences are MNHEY and SMNVEV (reference sequence). The CDR3 has 15 amino acids. CDR3 nucleotides: TGTGCCAGCAGTTCCGGGACAGGGGGCGCGGAGACCCAGTACTTC. Protein product: CASSSGTGGAETQYF.